This T cell receptor beta chain was identified in a study of Graves' ophthalmopathy and Graves' hyperthyroidism. Overall study findings and caveats: Ophthalmopathy progression cases were predicted by the model with roughly 70% sensitivity and 72% to 85% specificity.

RNA transcripts served as template for amplifying TCR beta CDR3 sequences. Investigators did first-round RT-PCR with HTBI primers, then second-round multiplex PCR. TCRdb reanalysed the multiplex PCR reads using MiXCR and keeps one entry per CDR3 protein. This sample has 680,000 or so distinct CDR3 sequences, with 20% to 25% found just once. Hyperthyroidism was new, under 2 months, in patients aged 18 to 65. Other autoimmune diseases, uncontrolled infections, pregnancy or lactation excluded patients from enrollment. Diagnostic conclusions were grounded in clinical symptoms, serum thyroxine, TRAb, thyroid ultrasound and orbital computed tomography. This clonotype was seen ten or more times. Its specificity is not known. The sample was peripheral blood. This receptor was taken from a woman between 18 and 29 years old with stable Graves' hyperthyroidism. Some clones in this sample may be carry-over from other donors' samples.

Here the CDR3 reads CASSEGDSRLAKNIQYF. CDR3 in DNA: TGTGCCAGCAGCGAAGGGGACAGCAGACTAGCCAAAAACATTCAGTACTTC. This chain joins TRBV7-2 and TRBJ2-4; TRBD1 agrees at 7 bases. J was trimmed by 0 bases and V by 5 bases; bases with no gene match: 10. The CDR3 length is 17 residues. Per the germline V gene, CDR1 is SGHTA and CDR2 is FQGNSA.